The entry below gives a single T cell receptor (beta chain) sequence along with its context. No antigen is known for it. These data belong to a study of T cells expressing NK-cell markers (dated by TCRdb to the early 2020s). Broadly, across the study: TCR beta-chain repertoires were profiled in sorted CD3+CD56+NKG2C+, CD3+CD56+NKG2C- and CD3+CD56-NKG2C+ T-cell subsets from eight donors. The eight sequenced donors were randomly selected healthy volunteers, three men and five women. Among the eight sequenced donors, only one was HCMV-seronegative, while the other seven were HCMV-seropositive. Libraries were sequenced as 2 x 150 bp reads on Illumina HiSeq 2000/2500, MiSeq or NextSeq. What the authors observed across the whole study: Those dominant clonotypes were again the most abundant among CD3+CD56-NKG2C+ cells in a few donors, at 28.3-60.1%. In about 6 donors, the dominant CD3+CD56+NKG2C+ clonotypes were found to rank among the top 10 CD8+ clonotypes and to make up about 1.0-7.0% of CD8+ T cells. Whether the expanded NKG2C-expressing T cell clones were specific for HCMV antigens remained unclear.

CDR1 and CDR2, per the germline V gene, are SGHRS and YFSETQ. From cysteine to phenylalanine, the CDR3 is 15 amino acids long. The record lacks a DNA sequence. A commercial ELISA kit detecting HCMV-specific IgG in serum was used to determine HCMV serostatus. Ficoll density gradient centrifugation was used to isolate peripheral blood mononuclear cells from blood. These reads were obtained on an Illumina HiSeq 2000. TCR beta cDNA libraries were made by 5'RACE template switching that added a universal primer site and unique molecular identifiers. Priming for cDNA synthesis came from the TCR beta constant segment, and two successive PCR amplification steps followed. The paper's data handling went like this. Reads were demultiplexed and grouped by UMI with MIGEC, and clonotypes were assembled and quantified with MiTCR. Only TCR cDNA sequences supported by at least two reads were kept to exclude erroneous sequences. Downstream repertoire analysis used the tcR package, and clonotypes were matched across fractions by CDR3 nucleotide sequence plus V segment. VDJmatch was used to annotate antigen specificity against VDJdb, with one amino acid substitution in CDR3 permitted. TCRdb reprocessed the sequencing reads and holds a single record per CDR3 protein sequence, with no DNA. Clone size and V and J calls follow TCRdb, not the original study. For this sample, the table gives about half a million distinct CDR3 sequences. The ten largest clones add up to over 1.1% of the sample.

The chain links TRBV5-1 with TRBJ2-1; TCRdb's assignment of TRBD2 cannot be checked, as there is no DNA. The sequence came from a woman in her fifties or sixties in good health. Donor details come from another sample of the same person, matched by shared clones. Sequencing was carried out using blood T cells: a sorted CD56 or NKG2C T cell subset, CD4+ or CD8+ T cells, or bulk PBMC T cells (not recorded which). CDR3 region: CASSRLAIRNNEQFF.